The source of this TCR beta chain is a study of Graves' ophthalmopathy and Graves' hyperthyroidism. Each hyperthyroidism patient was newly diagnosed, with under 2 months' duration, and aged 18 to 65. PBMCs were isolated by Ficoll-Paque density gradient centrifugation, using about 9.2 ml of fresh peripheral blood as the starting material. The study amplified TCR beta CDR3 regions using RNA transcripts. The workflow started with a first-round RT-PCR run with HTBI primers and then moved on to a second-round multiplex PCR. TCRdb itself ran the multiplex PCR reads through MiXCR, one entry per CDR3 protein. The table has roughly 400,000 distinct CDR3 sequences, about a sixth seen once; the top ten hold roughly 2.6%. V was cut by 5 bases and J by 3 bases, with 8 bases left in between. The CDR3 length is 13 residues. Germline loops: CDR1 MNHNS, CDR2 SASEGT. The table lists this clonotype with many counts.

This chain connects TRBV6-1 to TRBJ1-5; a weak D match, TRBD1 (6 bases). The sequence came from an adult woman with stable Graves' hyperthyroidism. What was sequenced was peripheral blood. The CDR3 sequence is CASSRQVNQPQHF. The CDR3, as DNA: TGTGCCAGCAGTCGACAGGTCAATCAGCCCCAGCATTTT.